A single sample is the source of the 29 T cell receptor beta chains below, sequenced in a study of blood T cell repertoires in COVID-19. The protocol was immunoSEQ multiplex PCR, while the TCRdb copy is restricted to in-frame clones and leaves out a portion. The data contain 70,000 to 100,000 clones, around 67% of them singletons. Sequenced input: peripheral blood. These receptors came from a woman aged 60-75 years in a cohort sampled during active or convalescent COVID-19.

This clone was seen a few times. The chain employs TRBV5-1 and TRBJ2-2, with 7 positions matching TRBD1. Germline CDR1 reads SGHRS; CDR2 reads YFSETQ. J was trimmed by 2 bases and V by 3 bases; bases with no gene match: 4. This CDR3 spans 15 amino acids. The CDR3 DNA sequence: TGCGCCAGCAGCTGGGGACAGCTAAACACCGGGGAGCTGTTTTTT. Protein product: CASSWGQLNTGELFF.

This chain joins TRBV14 and TRBJ1-2, with D perhaps matching TRBD1 (5 bases). This CDR3 is built from 13 residues. V was clipped by 4 bases and J by 6 bases, with 12 bases between them. Germline V lookup: CDR1 SGHDN, CDR2 FVKESK. CDR3 loop: CASSRRREDGYTF. The CDR3 DNA follows: TGTGCCAGCAGCCGCCGCAGGGAAGATGGCTACACCTTC.

The gene calls are TRBV5-6 and TRBJ2-3, with D tentatively TRBD1 (5 bases). The CDR3 extends over 14 amino acids. V lost 4 bases and J 1 base, leaving 10 bases between the germline ends. The V gene's germline CDR1 is SGHDT and CDR2 YYEEEE. CDR3: CASSGLGGTDTQYF. The CDR3 DNA reads as TGTGCCAGCAGCGGGCTAGGGGGCACAGATACGCAGTATTTT.

V usage is TRBV15 and J usage is TRBJ1-5; D possibly corresponds to TRBD1 (6 bases). The germline V gene encodes CDR1 LNHNV and CDR2 YYDKDF (reference sequence). The CDR3 loop spans 14 amino acids. Between the trimmed V and J ends, which lost 8 bases and 9 bases, there was a span of 20 bases. CDR3: CATGVEGHAGPQHF. The CDR3 coding sequence is TGTGCCACCGGGGTTGAGGGACACGCCGGGCCCCAGCATTTT. Based on the CDR3 plus reference TRBV15 and TRBJ1-5, the full variable domain is DAMVIQNPRYQVTQFGKPVTLSCSQTLNHNVMYWYQQKSSQAPKLLFHYYDKDFNNEADTPDNFQSRRPNTSFCFLDIRSPGLGDTAMYLCATGVEGHAGPQHFGDGTRLSIL.

The chain links TRBV10-3 to TRBJ2-3; 9 bases map to TRBD2. This CDR3 contains 16 residues. CDR1 and CDR2 from the germline V gene are ENHRY and SYGVKD. Trimming cost V 2 bases and J 0 bases; bases outside gene matches: 3. CDR3 in amino acids: CAISELAGKSTDTQYF. As DNA, the CDR3 is TGTGCCATCAGTGAGCTAGCGGGGAAGAGCACAGATACGCAGTATTTT.

The rearrangement links TRBV3-1 (or the pseudogene TRBV3-2) to TRBJ2-5, with 11 bases that match TRBD2. V lost 5 bases and J lost 1; bases outside the gene matches: 6. In germline, CDR1 is LGHDT, CDR2 YNNKEL (reference sequence). This CDR3 spans 16 amino acids. CDR3 sequence (DNA): TGTGCCAGCAGCTACCCCGGGACTAGCGGCCAAGAGACCCAGTACTTC. It is translated as CASSYPGTSGQETQYF.

The chain employs TRBV5-4 and TRBJ1-4; 7 nucleotides line up with TRBD1. The V segment lost 3 bases and the J segment 3 bases; nucleotides outside the gene matches: 5. The CDR3 is 15 residues long. The germline gives CDR1 SGHNT, CDR2 YYREEE (reference sequence). In DNA form, the CDR3 reads TGTGCCAGCAGCTCTCCGGGACAGTCTAATGAAAAACTGTTTTTT. It encodes CASSSPGQSNEKLFF. The complete variable domain, with remaining parts taken from reference TRBV5-4 and TRBJ1-4, reads ETGVTQSPTHLIKTRGQQVTLRCSSQSGHNTVSWYQQALGQGPQFIFQYYREEENGRGNFPPRFSGLQFPNYSSELNVNALELDDSALYLCASSSPGQSNEKLFFGSGTQLSVL.

The chain links TRBV28 to TRBJ1-6; a weak D match, TRBD1 (6 bases). V lost 8 bases and J 9 bases, leaving 17 bases between the germline ends. Looked up from germline, CDR1 is MDHEN and CDR2 is SYDVKM. The CDR3 is 14 residues long. In DNA, the CDR3 is TGTGCCAGCCTCAGGGGTCAGGCCACTTCACCCCTCCACTTT. This encodes CASLRGQATSPLHF.

V and J are TRBV7-2 and TRBJ2-5; TRBD1 might be the D (6 bases). This CDR3 has 15 residues. Germline lookup yields CDR1 SGHTA and CDR2 FQGNSA. With 3 bases removed from V and 1 base from J, the gap between germline ends came to 12 bases. The CDR3 DNA reads as TGTGCCAGCAGCTTCAGCAGGGGCTCCCAAGAGACCCAGTACTTC. Protein product: CASSFSRGSQETQYF.

The chain couples TRBV4-1 to TRBJ2-5; 9 nucleotides agree with TRBD1. V gave up 6 bases and J gave up 5 bases; unmatched junction bases: 13. There are 16 residues in the CDR3. Per germline, CDR1 MGHRA and CDR2 YSYEKL. The CDR3: CASRPEQGASLETQYF. CDR3 sequence (DNA): TGCGCCAGCAGACCCGAACAGGGGGCGAGTTTGGAGACCCAGTACTTC.

This rearrangement joins TRBV4-1 to TRBJ1-5; D ambiguous. Germline V gene sequence: CDR1 MGHRA, CDR2 YSYEKL. With 0 bases removed from V and 0 bases from J, the gap between germline ends came to 9 bases. The CDR3 contains 16 residues. The CDR3 here is CASSQEGLNSNQPQHF. In DNA, the CDR3 is TGCGCCAGCAGCCAAGAAGGACTGAATAGCAATCAGCCCCAGCATTTT.

V gene TRBV18 combines with J gene TRBJ2-5, with D hard to call. Germline assignment: CDR1 KGHSH and CDR2 LQKENI. The CDR3 runs 15 residues. V lost 6 bases and J 2 bases, leaving 16 bases between the germline ends. In DNA, the CDR3 is TGTGCCAGCTCGTCCGTCGGCGCGGTACAAGAGACCCAGTACTTC. Translated: CASSSVGAVQETQYF.

The V call is TRBV20-1, the J call TRBJ1-2; D is undetermined. The CDR3 loop spans 12 amino acids. CDR1 DFQATT and CDR2 SNEGSKA come from the germline V gene (reference sequence). V dropped 3 bases and J dropped 4 bases, with 9 bases sitting between them. CDR3 residues: CSASTRSYGYTF. In DNA form, the CDR3 reads TGCAGTGCTAGTACCCGGTCCTATGGCTACACCTTC.

The chain employs TRBV5-1 and TRBJ2-1; 8 nucleotides align to TRBD2. Germline CDR1 and CDR2: SGHRS and YFSETQ. With V trimmed by 4 bases and J by 2 bases, 11 bases remained unmatched. The CDR3 extends over 17 amino acids. CDR3 in amino acids: CASSPPGGPATYNEQFF. The CDR3 DNA reads as TGCGCCAGCAGCCCCCCGGGGGGGCCAGCGACCTACAATGAGCAGTTCTTC.

The table lists this clone with a few counts. The chain has TRBV2 and TRBJ2-7; TRBD1 agrees at 10 bases. Germline loops: CDR1 SNHLY, CDR2 FYNNEI. The V segment lost 5 bases and the J segment 9 bases; nucleotides outside the gene matches: 4. The CDR3 covers 12 residues. DNA for the CDR3: TGTGCCAGCAGTCCGTGGGACAGGGGGCAGTACTTC. This gives the protein CASSPWDRGQYF.

The genes are TRBV15 and TRBJ1-2; no definite D call. V lost 0 bases and J 2 bases, leaving 10 bases between the germline ends. This CDR3 comprises 15 residues. CDR1 is LNHNV and CDR2 is YYDKDF in the germline V gene (reference sequence). CDR3 region: CATSRDREVNYGYTF. CDR3 DNA: TGTGCCACCAGCAGAGATCGAGAAGTCAACTATGGCTACACCTTC.

This clone was counted once. The gene calls are TRBV27 and TRBJ1-4; D unclear. The V end lost 5 bases, the J end lost 0 bases, and 7 bases lay between the germline ends. The CDR3 runs to 14 residues. CDR1 MNHEY and CDR2 SMNVEV come from the germline V gene (reference sequence). As DNA, the CDR3 is TGTGCCAGCAGTCGACATTCAACTAATGAAAAACTGTTTTTT. It encodes CASSRHSTNEKLFF.

The V gene is TRBV9, the J gene TRBJ2-1, with D unresolved. V was cut by 0 bases and J by 9 bases, with 10 bases left in between. The CDR3 covers 13 residues. CDR1 SGDLS and CDR2 YYNGEE come from the germline V gene. In DNA, the CDR3 is TGTGCCAGCAGCGTAGTTAGTCAATCTGAGCAGTTCTTC. Translating gives CASSVVSQSEQFF.

In its sample, this clone was seen a few times. V gene TRBV4-1 combines with J gene TRBJ2-1; 9 nucleotides agree with TRBD2. This CDR3 has 16 residues. Trimming removed 2 bases from V and 4 bases from J; junction bases left unmatched: 6. Germline V CDR1 and CDR2: MGHRA, YSYEKL. CDR3 in DNA: TGCGCCAGCAGCCAACCGCCGGGACTAGCTTACAATGAGCAGTTCTTC. Translating it yields CASSQPPGLAYNEQFF.

The chain joins TRBV6-2 or TRBV6-3 to TRBJ2-2; maybe TRBD2 (6 bases). The CDR3 sequence is 13 residues long. Germline assignment: CDR1 MNHEY and CDR2 SVGEGT. V was clipped by 5 bases and J by 9 bases, with 13 bases between them. The CDR3 DNA reads TGTGCCAGCAGTCCCCGGGGGAGGTGGGAGCTGTTTTTT. It translates to CASSPRGRWELFF.

The chain is built from TRBV19 and TRBJ2-1; D unclear. Germline values: CDR1 LNHDA, CDR2 SQIVND (reference sequence). V lost 2 bases, J lost 6 bases, and 17 bases lay in between. CDR3 length: 16 residues. In nucleotides, the CDR3 is TGTGCCAGTAGTATAAGGTCCGGTCCTTCGGGCAATGAGCAGTTCTTC. Protein product: CASSIRSGPSGNEQFF.

This clone was observed a few times. The chain carries TRBV5-1 and TRBJ2-7; D unresolved. Per the germline V gene, CDR1 is SGHRS and CDR2 is YFSETQ. This CDR3 region has 13 residues. V dropped 4 bases and J dropped 2 bases, with 10 bases sitting between them. The CDR3 nucleotides read TGCGCCAGCAGCGATTGGCCGACCTACGAGCAGTACTTC. Protein sequence: CASSDWPTYEQYF.

The chain has TRBV19 and TRBJ2-3; 8 positions match TRBD2. Germline V gene lookup returns CDR1 LNHDA and CDR2 SQIVND (reference sequence). This CDR3 comprises 16 residues. V shed 5 bases, J shed 2 bases, and the junction held 9 bases outside the gene matches. The CDR3 loop reads CASSPRAGESTDTQYF. The DNA of the CDR3 is TGTGCCAGTAGTCCGCGAGCGGGAGAGTCCACAGATACGCAGTATTTT. The entire variable domain, with the rest obtained from reference TRBV19 and TRBJ2-3, is as follows: DGGITQSPKYLFRKEGQNVTLSCEQNLNHDAMYWYRQDPGQGLRLIYYSQIVNDFQKGDIAEGYSVSREKKESFPLTVTSAQKNPTAFYLCASSPRAGESTDTQYFGPGTRLTVL.

The chain combines TRBV4-1 with TRBJ2-5; maybe TRBD2 (6 bases). Germline V gene lookup returns CDR1 MGHRA and CDR2 YSYEKL. The length of the CDR3 is 16 residues. Trimming cost V 3 bases and J 4 bases, with 18 bases left between them. The CDR3 region is CASSQVPGLLVETQYF. In DNA, the CDR3 is TGCGCCAGCAGCCAGGTCCCGGGACTTCTGGTAGAGACCCAGTACTTC.

This clone was detected once. This chain uses TRBV5-1 with TRBJ2-7; 7 bases line up with TRBD1. Germline loops: CDR1 SGHRS, CDR2 YFSETQ. This CDR3 region has 14 residues. V shed 5 bases, J shed 2 bases, and the junction held 7 bases outside the gene matches. The CDR3 region has the DNA TGCGCCAGCAGACCGGGACAGCCAACCTACGAGCAGTACTTC. Protein: CASRPGQPTYEQYF.

This chain links TRBV2 with TRBJ2-3; 11 nucleotides match TRBD1. The V gene end was trimmed by 3 bases and the J gene end by 4 bases; junction bases not matched to a gene: 6. There are 16 residues in the CDR3. From germline, CDR1 is SNHLY and CDR2 FYNNEI. The CDR3 loop reads CASSDLGTGGADTQYF. Written as DNA, the CDR3 is TGTGCCAGCAGTGATTTGGGGACAGGGGGAGCAGATACGCAGTATTTT.

The chain uses TRBV5-1 and TRBJ1-2; TRBD1 is a possible D gene (5 bases). Germline V gives CDR1 SGHRS, CDR2 YFSETQ. Trimming pared 4 bases from V and 3 bases from J, leaving 16 bases between. This CDR3 has 15 amino acids. CDR3 amino acids: CASSPEPREYYGYTF. CDR3 sequence (DNA): TGCGCCAGCAGCCCCGAACCCAGGGAATACTATGGCTACACCTTC. The complete variable domain, with remaining parts taken from reference TRBV5-1 and TRBJ1-2, reads KAGVTQTPRYLIKTRGQQVTLSCSPISGHRSVSWYQQTPGQGLQFLFEYFSETQRNKGNFPGRFSGRQFSNSRSEMNVSTLELGDSALYLCASSPEPREYYGYTFGSGTRLTVV.

This chain connects TRBV11-2 to TRBJ1-1, with 7 bases aligning to TRBD1. V lost 5 bases to trimming and J lost 4 bases; unmatched junction nucleotides: 4. The CDR3 is 13 residues long. Germline V gene lookup returns CDR1 SGHAT and CDR2 FQNNGV. The CDR3 sequence: CASSPSGGTEAFF. The DNA for the CDR3 is TGTGCCAGCAGCCCCTCAGGGGGCACTGAAGCTTTCTTT.

The J gene is TRBJ1-1, the V gene TRBV29-1, with 9 bases identical to TRBD1. Germline lookup yields CDR1 SQVTM and CDR2 ANQGSEA. This CDR3 has 13 residues. J was trimmed by 2 bases and V by 7 bases; bases with no gene match: 5. CDR3 DNA sequence: TGCAGCGCCACGACAGGGGGAAACACTGAAGCTTTCTTT. This translates into CSATTGGNTEAFF.